Below are 28 T cell receptor beta chains sequenced from a single sample in a study of T-cell memory formation after mild COVID-19. A single record per CDR3 protein comes from TCRdb applying MiXCR to the 5' RACE reads. Here the sample spans roughly 600,000 distinct CDR3 sequences, about a sixth being singletons. Sequenced material: PBMCs or a T cell subset sorted from them (not recorded which). These receptors came from an adult woman who had mild COVID-19 (a few samples of this study predate the infection). Cell type and time point are not known.

This clonotype was seen more than once but under ten times. V usage is TRBV5-1 and J usage is TRBJ1-2, with D tentatively TRBD1 (5 bases). Between the trimmed V and J ends, which lost 4 bases and 4 bases, there was a span of 17 bases. CDR1 SGHRS and CDR2 YFSETQ come from the germline V gene. The CDR3 loop spans 15 amino acids. In DNA form, the CDR3 reads TGCGCCAGCAGCCCAGACAGACCGGGGGGCTATGGCTACACCTTC. This sequence encodes CASSPDRPGGYGYTF.

This chain's CDR3 is CASTRLAGFGGELFF. CDR3 DNA sequence: TGTGCCAGCACCCGCCTAGCGGGATTCGGCGGGGAGCTGTTTTTT. The chain has TRBV7-8 and TRBJ2-2; 9 nucleotides agree with TRBD2. With 7 bases clipped from V and 7 bases from J, the junction kept 10 bases outside the gene matches. Germline V gene lookup returns CDR1 SGHVS and CDR2 FQNEAQ. CDR3 size: 15 residues. Full variable domain (missing parts from reference TRBV7-8 and TRBJ2-2): GAGVSQSPRYKVAKRGQDVALRCDPISGHVSLFWYQQALGQGPEFLTYFQNEAQLDKSGLPSDRFFAERPEGSVSTLKIQRTQQEDSAVYLCASTRLAGFGGELFFGEGSRLTVL.

This rearrangement joins TRBV5-6 to TRBJ2-4; D is unresolved. Per the germline V gene, CDR1 is SGHDT and CDR2 is YYEEEE. The CDR3 has 15 residues. V shed 3 bases and J shed 3 bases, with 13 bases lying between them. CDR3 amino acids: CASSYLLYDKNIQYF. The CDR3, as DNA: TGTGCCAGCAGCTACCTTCTCTACGACAAAAACATTCAGTACTTC.

V usage is TRBV7-9 and J usage is TRBJ2-3; D ambiguous. CDR1 SEHNR and CDR2 FQNEAQ come from the germline V gene (reference sequence). This CDR3 has 14 residues. The V gene lost 3 bases and the J gene lost 1 base, with 8 bases spanning the gap. The CDR3 loop is CASSLKAGTDTQYF. Here the CDR3 DNA reads TGTGCCAGCAGCTTGAAAGCCGGCACAGATACGCAGTATTTT.

The V gene is TRBV3-1, the J gene TRBJ1-1; tentative D call: TRBD1 (5 bases). CDR1 is LGHDT, CDR2 YNNKEL, per germline (reference sequence). The CDR3 has 12 residues. Trimming stripped 5 bases from V and 10 bases from J, with 14 bases between. The CDR3 is CASSSREVGAFF. For the CDR3, the DNA is TGTGCCAGCAGCTCCAGGGAAGTGGGAGCTTTCTTT.

The chain carries TRBV12-3 or TRBV12-4 and TRBJ2-3; the D is unclear. The length of the CDR3 is 15 residues. V was trimmed by 0 bases and J by 7 bases, leaving 14 bases between them. Written as DNA, the CDR3 is TGTGCCAGCAGTTTAGCGGTTTCCCCGCTCCATACGCAGTATTTT. Residues: CASSLAVSPLHTQYF.

The chain uses TRBV5-1 and TRBJ1-1; D gene uncertain. The CDR3 extends over 15 amino acids. Trimming took 2 bases from V and 0 from J, leaving 11 bases between them. Germline V gene data show CDR1 as SGHRS and CDR2 as YFSETQ. CDR3 residues: CASSLEYTMNTEAFF. In DNA form, the CDR3 reads TGCGCCAGCAGCTTAGAGTATACTATGAACACTGAAGCTTTCTTT.

This chain joins TRBV7-2 and TRBJ2-7; D is undetermined. V was shortened by 5 bases and J by 6 bases, with 11 bases between the two germline ends. The CDR3 consists of 12 residues. Germline V gene lookup returns CDR1 SGHTA and CDR2 FQGNSA. DNA for the CDR3: TGTGCCAGCAGCGTAGGGTGGGTCGAGCAGTACTTC. This gives the protein CASSVGWVEQYF.

The rearrangement links TRBV3-1 to TRBJ2-1; 13 nucleotides line up with TRBD2. Trimming at V came to 0 bases and at J to 0 bases, leaving 8 bases not matched to a gene. The CDR3 length is 20 residues. In germline, CDR1 is LGHDT, CDR2 YNNKEL (reference sequence). For the CDR3, the DNA is TGTGCCAGCAGCCAAGATTCTCGACTAGCGGGAGGATCCTCCTACAATGAGCAGTTCTTC. This sequence encodes CASSQDSRLAGGSSYNEQFF.

This clonotype was found once. The CDR3 bases are TGTGCCAGCAGTTTCTTAGCGGGAGTCGTCTCCTACGAGCAGTACTTC. It translates to CASSFLAGVVSYEQYF. The V and J genes are TRBV12-3 or TRBV12-4 and TRBJ2-7; 9 nucleotides align to TRBD2. Germline trimming cut 3 bases from V and 0 bases from J; bases unmatched to any gene: 6. This CDR3 has 16 amino acids.

This clonotype was recorded a few times. The genes are TRBV7-3 and TRBJ2-7; a possible D gene is TRBD2 (7 bases). Trimming shortened V by 2 bases and J by 2 bases, and 13 bases separated the two germline ends. The CDR3 is 15 residues long. Looked up from germline, CDR1 is SGHTA and CDR2 is FQGTGA. CDR3 bases: TGTGCCAGCAGCTTAGAGGGGGGGCCCGCCTACGAGCAGTACTTC. Residues: CASSLEGGPAYEQYF.

This clonotype has more than one count but fewer than ten. This chain joins TRBV27 and TRBJ2-1; TRBD1 matches 10 bases. The CDR3 is 15 amino acids. The V gene's germline CDR1 is MNHEY and CDR2 SMNVEV (reference sequence). V lost 2 bases, J lost 4 bases, and 2 bases stayed unmatched. The CDR3 DNA reads as TGTGCCAGCAGTTTAGGGACAGGGGAGTACAATGAGCAGTTCTTC. Protein sequence: CASSLGTGEYNEQFF.

The rearrangement links TRBV29-1 to TRBJ2-7; 7 nucleotides agree with TRBD1. CDR3 size: 13 residues. V shed 4 bases, J shed 0 bases, and the junction held 3 bases outside the gene matches. The germline gives CDR1 SQVTM, CDR2 ANQGSEA. The CDR3 nucleotides are TGCAGCGTTGCAGGGGGTCTCTCCTACGAGCAGTACTTC. This encodes CSVAGGLSYEQYF.

V gene TRBV15 combines with J gene TRBJ1-1, with D unclear. The CDR3 consists of 16 residues. Trimming removed 5 bases at V and 1 base at J, with 17 bases between. From germline, CDR1 is LNHNV and CDR2 YYDKDF (reference sequence). Written as DNA, the CDR3 is TGTGCCACCAGCCGCGGTATTGGAGTCGGGAACACTGAAGCTTTCTTT. Translated, it gives CATSRGIGVGNTEAFF.

This clonotype was counted only a few times. The chain links TRBV6-2 or TRBV6-3 to TRBJ2-7; D is undetermined. The CDR3 contains 15 residues. Trimming cost V 2 bases and J 0 bases, with 11 bases left between them. Germline lookup yields CDR1 MNHEY and CDR2 SVGEGT. The CDR3 protein is CASSYLQASSYEQYF. Written as DNA, the CDR3 is TGTGCCAGCAGTTACCTGCAGGCTAGCTCCTACGAGCAGTACTTC.

The chain couples TRBV4-1 to TRBJ1-2, with D possibly TRBD1 on 5 matching bases. Per germline, CDR1 MGHRA and CDR2 YSYEKL. The ends were cut back, 1 base at V and 4 bases at J, with 10 bases in the middle. The CDR3 is 14 residues long. The CDR3: CASSQADSRYGYTF. The CDR3 nucleotides read TGCGCCAGCAGCCAAGCCGACAGTCGCTATGGCTACACCTTC.

In its sample, this clonotype was seen a few times. The chain employs TRBV11-3 and TRBJ2-1; no clear D gene. CDR1 and CDR2 from the germline V gene are SGHNT and YENEEA. Trimming took 5 bases from V and 7 from J, leaving 9 bases between them. The CDR3 has 12 residues. The CDR3 here is CASSNPANEQFF. CDR3 sequence (DNA): TGTGCCAGCAGCAACCCAGCGAATGAGCAGTTCTTC.

This clonotype was observed a handful of times. The CDR3 coding sequence is TGTGCCAGCAGTGAAACTTCTCACAGGGGCTACACCTTC. This sequence encodes CASSETSHRGYTF. This rearrangement joins TRBV6-1 to TRBJ1-2; weak D call: TRBD1 (5 bases). This CDR3 region has 13 residues. The germline V gene encodes CDR1 MNHNS and CDR2 SASEGT. V shed 2 bases and J shed 8 bases, with 12 bases lying between them.

In this sample, this clonotype turned up once. The rearrangement uses TRBV6-6 and TRBJ2-5; 9 bases are shared with TRBD2. This CDR3 contains 15 residues. CDR1 is MNHNY, CDR2 SVGAGI, per germline (reference sequence). Trimming at V came to 5 bases and at J to 5 bases, leaving 9 bases not matched to a gene. The CDR3 protein is CASSPWRGGLETQYF. The DNA of the CDR3 is TGTGCCAGCAGTCCGTGGCGGGGGGGCTTGGAGACCCAGTACTTC.

This clonotype was seen more than once but under ten times. The rearrangement uses TRBV12-3 or TRBV12-4 and TRBJ1-5; D unresolved. V lost 7 bases and J 6 bases, leaving 13 bases between the germline ends. The CDR3 extends over 13 amino acids. The CDR3 bases are TGTGCCAGCACCTCCCGGAGGGTTCAGCCCCAGCATTTT. Protein sequence: CASTSRRVQPQHF.

The genes are TRBV6-5 and TRBJ2-1; D remains ambiguous. Germline V gene sequence: CDR1 MNHEY, CDR2 SVGAGI. CDR3 length: 16 amino acids. V was shortened by 2 bases and J by 3 bases, with 14 bases between the two germline ends. CDR3 in DNA: TGTGCCAGCAGTTACCACTCAATCGGGTACTACAATGAGCAGTTCTTC. It translates to CASSYHSIGYYNEQFF.

The rearrangement uses TRBV24-1 and TRBJ2-1; D unresolved. Germline V gene data show CDR1 as KGHDR and CDR2 as SFDVKD. The CDR3 runs to 14 residues. Trimming took 10 bases from V and 0 from J, leaving 12 bases between them. In nucleotides, the CDR3 is TGTGCCACTTCATCCCCCGGCTCCTACAATGAGCAGTTCTTC. Translation gives CATSSPGSYNEQFF.

J is TRBJ2-5 and V is TRBV6-5; the match to TRBD2 covers 9 bases. The J segment lost 13 bases and the V segment lost 4 bases, leaving 7 bases of the junction unmatched. Germline values: CDR1 MNHEY, CDR2 SVGAGI. The CDR3 totals 12 residues. The CDR3 coding sequence is TGTGCCAGCAGTTCGGCTAGCGGGGCCCTGTACTTC. Translation gives CASSSASGALYF.

This chain links TRBV24-1 with TRBJ2-2; D is possibly TRBD2 (5 bases). Trimming left V 0 bases short and J 4 bases short, with 8 bases between. CDR3 length equals 15 residues. The germline CDR1 and CDR2 sequences are KGHDR and SFDVKD. The DNA for the CDR3 is TGTGCCACCAGTGATTTGATCAGCGGCACCGGGGAGCTGTTTTTT. Protein: CATSDLISGTGELFF.

The chain combines TRBV5-4 with TRBJ2-5, with unresolved D. Between the trimmed V and J ends, which lost 4 bases and 13 bases, there was a span of 20 bases. Germline V gene sequence: CDR1 SGHNT, CDR2 YYREEE (reference sequence). This CDR3 is built from 13 residues. In DNA, the CDR3 is TGTGCCAGCAGCAACCCGGACGGGTTCAAGCGGTACTTC. This codes for CASSNPDGFKRYF.

This clonotype appeared a few times. In DNA form, the CDR3 reads TGTGCCAGCAGCTTGGGGGGAGCGGGGGGAGATACGCAGTATTTT. It translates to CASSLGGAGGDTQYF. V is TRBV5-4 and J is TRBJ2-3; 9 bases match TRBD2. In germline, CDR1 is SGHNT, CDR2 YYREEE (reference sequence). The ends lost 0 bases at V and 5 bases at J; junction bases unmatched: 4. The CDR3 covers 15 residues.

This clonotype showed up just a few times. The chain uses TRBV7-6 and TRBJ1-1; weak D call: TRBD1 (5 bases). Germline CDR1 and CDR2: SGHVS and FNYEAQ. The CDR3 is made up of 16 amino acids. Trimming left V 5 bases short and J 3 bases short, with 19 bases between. CDR3 bases: TGTGCCAGCAGCCCGGGACGGAGGGCGACGGACACTGAAGCTTTCTTT. It encodes CASSPGRRATDTEAFF.

The chain joins TRBV20-1 to TRBJ2-5; tentatively, D is TRBD2 (6 bases). The CDR3 runs 14 residues. V was cut by 3 bases and J by 2 bases, with 13 bases left in between. Germline V gene data show CDR1 as DFQATT and CDR2 as SNEGSKA (reference sequence). The CDR3 sequence: CSASSWRDQETQYF. In DNA, the CDR3 is TGCAGTGCTAGCTCTTGGCGGGATCAAGAGACCCAGTACTTC.